The clone carrying this T cell receptor beta chain was observed a few times. Its antigen is undetermined. The data stem from a study of cytomegalovirus exposure and HLA in healthy donors. Points from the study as a whole: Reportedly, diagnosis of cytomegalovirus status by the classifier showed high specificity and sensitivity.

Researchers ran the PCR with 60 Vbeta and 13 Jbeta primers. Some clones are missing from TCRdb's copy, which holds only in-frame ones; the method was immunoSEQ multiplex PCR. The sample includes approximately 76,000 clones, 63% of them seen just once. The germline CDR1 and CDR2 sequences are MNHNS and SASEGT. Trimming removed 1 base from V and 7 bases from J, with 14 bases in between. This CDR3 has 15 amino acids. V and J are TRBV6-1 and TRBJ1-3, with D possibly being TRBD1 (6 bases). The sequenced material came from PBMCs. The clonotype originates from a man aged 30 to 39 in good health and CMV-seropositive. The CDR3 DNA reads as TGTGCCAGCAGTGAAGTCAACAGGGTAGTCAACACCATATATTTT. Translated: CASSEVNRVVNTIYF.